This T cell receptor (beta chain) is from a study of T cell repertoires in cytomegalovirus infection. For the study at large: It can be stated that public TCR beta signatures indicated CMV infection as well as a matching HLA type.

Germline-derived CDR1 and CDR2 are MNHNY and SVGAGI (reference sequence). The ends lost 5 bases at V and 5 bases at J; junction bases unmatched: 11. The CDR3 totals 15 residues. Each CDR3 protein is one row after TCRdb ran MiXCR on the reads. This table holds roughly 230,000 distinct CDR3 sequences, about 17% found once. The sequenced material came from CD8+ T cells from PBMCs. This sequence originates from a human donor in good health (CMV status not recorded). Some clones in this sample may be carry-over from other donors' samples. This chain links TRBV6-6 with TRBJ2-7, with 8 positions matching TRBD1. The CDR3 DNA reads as TGTGCCAGCAGTACGAGACCGGACAGGGTCAACGAGCAGTACTTC. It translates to CASSTRPDRVNEQYF.